These T cell receptor beta chains were read from a single sample in a study of cytomegalovirus exposure and HLA in healthy donors. Repertoires were generated with immunoSEQ multiplex PCR, while TCRdb's copy carries only in-frame clones and drops some. This sample has over 70,000 clones, with around four fifths found just once. What was sequenced was PBMCs. The receptors derive from a male donor in good health and CMV-seropositive. CDR3s include the opening cysteine and the closing phenylalanine or tryptophan. Fields, in order: J gene, D gene, V gene, clone size, CDR3 DNA, CDR3 protein. A D gene is named only where the DNA matches it firmly. Where a row states a size, it is once, few, many or the class of an expanded clone; other rows omit it.

J gene: TRBJ2-7
D gene: TRBD2
V gene: TRBV6-1
clone size: -
CDR3 DNA: TGTGCCAGCAGACTAGCGGGAGGCCTTAGGGGCGAGCAGTACTTC
CDR3 protein: CASRLAGGLRGEQYF

J gene: TRBJ1-1
D gene: TRBD1
V gene: TRBV5-1
clone size: -
CDR3 DNA: TGCGCCAGCAGAGCCGGACAGGAATCATCTGAAGCTTTCTTT
CDR3 protein: CASRAGQESSEAFF

J gene: TRBJ1-5
D gene: -
V gene: TRBV28
clone size: -
CDR3 DNA: TGTGCCAGCAGTTACGGAGTCAATCAGCCCCAGCATTTT
CDR3 protein: CASSYGVNQPQHF

J gene: TRBJ1-5
D gene: -
V gene: TRBV7-2
clone size: -
CDR3 DNA: TGTGCCAGCAGCTTAGAGAACCGGAGCAATCAGCCCCAGCATTTT
CDR3 protein: CASSLENRSNQPQHF

J gene: TRBJ2-7
D gene: -
V gene: TRBV27
clone size: -
CDR3 DNA: TGTGCCAGCAGCCGGACCGGCTCCGGGGCCTACGAGCAGTACTTC
CDR3 protein: CASSRTGSGAYEQYF

J gene: TRBJ2-5
D gene: TRBD1
V gene: TRBV27
clone size: -
CDR3 DNA: TGTGCCAGCAGTCCGACACAGGGGGAGACCCAGTACTTC
CDR3 protein: CASSPTQGETQYF

J gene: TRBJ1-1
D gene: -
V gene: TRBV19
clone size: -
CDR3 DNA: TGTGCCAGTAGTGCACAGAGGAACACTGAAGCTTTCTTT
CDR3 protein: CASSAQRNTEAFF

J gene: TRBJ2-1
D gene: TRBD1
V gene: TRBV5-1
clone size: -
CDR3 DNA: TGCGCCAGCAGCGTGACAGGGGCCTACAATGAGCAGTTCTTC
CDR3 protein: CASSVTGAYNEQFF

J gene: TRBJ2-3
D gene: TRBD2
V gene: TRBV12-5
clone size: -
CDR3 DNA: TGTGCTAGTGGTACGGGACTAGCGGTAGGGGATACGCAGTATTTT
CDR3 protein: CASGTGLAVGDTQYF

J gene: TRBJ2-7
D gene: TRBD1
V gene: TRBV5-4
clone size: -
CDR3 DNA: TGTGCCAGCAGCTTGGTAGACAGGGAATACGAGCAGTACTTC
CDR3 protein: CASSLVDREYEQYF

J gene: TRBJ2-1
D gene: -
V gene: TRBV14
clone size: -
CDR3 DNA: TGTGCCAGCAGCCAAGTCGTCCGGGACTCCCGGCATGAGCAGTTCTTC
CDR3 protein: CASSQVVRDSRHEQFF

J gene: TRBJ1-1
D gene: -
V gene: TRBV7-9
clone size: few
CDR3 DNA: TGTGCCAGCAGCGGACCGGGGGGCACTGAAGCTTTCTTT
CDR3 protein: CASSGPGGTEAFF

J gene: TRBJ2-7
D gene: TRBD1
V gene: TRBV6-5
clone size: -
CDR3 DNA: TGTGCCAGCGCAGGGGGCGCTAAGTACGAGCAGTACTTC
CDR3 protein: CASAGGAKYEQYF

J gene: TRBJ2-7
D gene: TRBD2
V gene: TRBV5-6
clone size: -
CDR3 DNA: TGTGCCAGCAGCTTCCGTGGGGCGGGAGATTACGAGCAGTACTTC
CDR3 protein: CASSFRGAGDYEQYF

J gene: TRBJ2-1
D gene: TRBD2
V gene: TRBV5-1
clone size: -
CDR3 DNA: TGCGCCAGCAGCTATACGACTAGCGGGAGATCGCTTGAGCAGTTCTTC
CDR3 protein: CASSYTTSGRSLEQFF

J gene: TRBJ2-7
D gene: TRBD2
V gene: TRBV23-1
clone size: -
CDR3 DNA: TGCGCCAGCACGGGACTAGATAAGGGGCAGTACTTC
CDR3 protein: CASTGLDKGQYF

J gene: TRBJ2-6
D gene: -
V gene: TRBV28
clone size: few
CDR3 DNA: TGTGCCAGCAGTACAGGGTCTGGGGCCAACGTCCTGACTTTC
CDR3 protein: CASSTGSGANVLTF

J gene: TRBJ2-7
D gene: -
V gene: TRBV2
clone size: -
CDR3 DNA: TGTGCCAGCACGAGAGGGTACGAGCAGTACTTC
CDR3 protein: CASTRGYEQYF

J gene: TRBJ2-7
D gene: TRBD1
V gene: TRBV6-6
clone size: -
CDR3 DNA: TGTGCCAGCAGGACGGGACAGAACTACGAGCAGTACTTC
CDR3 protein: CASRTGQNYEQYF

J gene: TRBJ2-5
D gene: TRBD2
V gene: TRBV7-9
clone size: -
CDR3 DNA: TGTGCCAGCAGCTTAGCGAAAGGGACTAGCGAGACCCAGTACTTC
CDR3 protein: CASSLAKGTSETQYF

J gene: TRBJ1-1
D gene: -
V gene: TRBV12-5
clone size: -
CDR3 DNA: TGTGCTAGTGGTTTCAACCAGGGCACTGAAGCTTTCTTT
CDR3 protein: CASGFNQGTEAFF

J gene: TRBJ1-4
D gene: -
V gene: TRBV7-8
clone size: few
CDR3 DNA: TGTGCCAGCAGCTTAGAGGGAGTGGGCGTCGGGGGGGGAAAACTGTTTTTT
CDR3 protein: CASSLEGVGVGGGKLFF

J gene: TRBJ1-1
D gene: -
V gene: TRBV6-1
clone size: -
CDR3 DNA: TGTGCCAGCAGGCCAGGGGACACAAACACTGAAGCTTTCTTT
CDR3 protein: CASRPGDTNTEAFF

J gene: TRBJ1-3
D gene: TRBD1
V gene: TRBV29-1
clone size: -
CDR3 DNA: TGCAGCGGGGGGGGACAGGGTGACACCATATATTTT
CDR3 protein: CSGGGQGDTIYF

J gene: TRBJ2-5
D gene: -
V gene: TRBV7-9
clone size: -
CDR3 DNA: TGTGCCAGCAGCTTCGTCAAGTCAGGGCAGCAGACCCAGTACTTC
CDR3 protein: CASSFVKSGQQTQYF

J gene: TRBJ2-3
D gene: -
V gene: TRBV7-3
clone size: -
CDR3 DNA: TGTGCCAGCAGCTCCCCCCTGGGGGCGGGCCCTAGCACAGATACGCAGTATTTT
CDR3 protein: CASSSPLGAGPSTDTQYF

J gene: TRBJ2-3
D gene: -
V gene: TRBV27
clone size: -
CDR3 DNA: TGTGCCAGCAGTTTGGACAACAGGAGCACAGATACGCAGTATTTT
CDR3 protein: CASSLDNRSTDTQYF

J gene: TRBJ2-1
D gene: TRBD2
V gene: TRBV7-9
clone size: -
CDR3 DNA: TGTGCCAGCAGCTCACCCGGGAGGGCCTTATTGGGCAATGAGCAGTTCTTC
CDR3 protein: CASSSPGRALLGNEQFF

J gene: TRBJ2-2
D gene: -
V gene: TRBV28
clone size: -
CDR3 DNA: TGTGCCAGCAGTTTAGAGTTGCCCGGGGAGCTGTTTTTT
CDR3 protein: CASSLELPGELFF

J gene: TRBJ2-5
D gene: -
V gene: TRBV28
clone size: -
CDR3 DNA: TGTGCCAGCAGTCCCTATACAGGTTGGGAGACCCAGTACTTC
CDR3 protein: CASSPYTGWETQYF

J gene: TRBJ2-7
D gene: TRBD1
V gene: TRBV19
clone size: -
CDR3 DNA: TGTGCCAGTAGTTCGGGACAGGGGGCCTACGAGCAGTACTTC
CDR3 protein: CASSSGQGAYEQYF